This passage covers 13 T cell receptor beta chains from one sample sequenced in a study of cytomegalovirus exposure and HLA in healthy donors. The PCR was carried out with 60 Vbeta primers and 13 Jbeta primers. Libraries were prepared by immunoSEQ multiplex PCR; TCRdb keeps only in-frame clonotypes and omits some of them. This sample has 150,000 to 180,000 clones, with approximately 72% found just once. The specimen was PBMCs. The source is a man aged 18 to 35 in good health and CMV-seronegative.

The rearrangement joins TRBV10-3 to TRBJ2-5; tentatively, D is TRBD1 (6 bases). TRBJ2-7 matches the DNA end more closely, so the J call is doubtful. There are 12 residues in the CDR3. CDR1 is ENHRY and CDR2 is SYGVKD in the germline V gene. The CDR3 loop reads CAISSGDYEQYF. The CDR3 DNA reads TGTGCCATCAGTTCAGGGGACTACGAGCAGTACTTC.

The table lists this clone with a few counts. The rearrangement uses TRBV5-1 and TRBJ1-2; maybe TRBD1 (5 bases). V lost 0 bases and J lost 0, with 18 bases in between. The CDR3 is 18 amino acids. The germline V gene has CDR1 SGHRS and CDR2 YFSETQ. The CDR3 DNA sequence: TGCGCCAGCAGCTTGGGGCGGGGGACCTTCATCTCTAACTATGGCTACACCTTC. Protein: CASSLGRGTFISNYGYTF.

J is TRBJ2-1 and V is TRBV19, with D perhaps TRBD1 (5 bases). V lost 6 bases to trimming and J lost 3 bases, with 15 bases between them. The CDR3 totals 15 residues. CDR1 and CDR2 (germline): LNHDA, SQIVND (reference sequence). The CDR3 DNA follows: TGTGCCAGTAGCCTGGGGCCGTTTGTCTACAATGAGCAGTTCTTC. Its translation is CASSLGPFVYNEQFF.

The rearrangement links TRBV7-9 to TRBJ2-3, with 8 bases identical to TRBD2. Germline CDR1 reads SEHNR; CDR2 reads FQNEAQ (reference sequence). The CDR3 is 17 amino acids. V lost 5 bases, J lost 1 base, and 11 bases stayed unmatched. The CDR3 coding sequence is TGTGCCAGCAGCCAAGCGACTAGCGTCTTCGGCACAGATACGCAGTATTTT. It translates to CASSQATSVFGTDTQYF.

V gene TRBV5-6 combines with J gene TRBJ1-5, with D unclear. V was shortened by 1 base and J by 1 base, with 9 bases between the two germline ends. Germline-derived CDR1 and CDR2 are SGHDT and YYEEEE. This CDR3 is built from 15 residues. CDR3 DNA sequence: TGTGCCAGCAGCTTGAATGCTGCGAGCAATCAGCCCCAGCATTTT. The encoded protein is CASSLNAASNQPQHF.

V gene TRBV5-6 combines with J gene TRBJ1-5; D unresolved. The germline CDR1 and CDR2 sequences are SGHDT and YYEEEE. The CDR3 is made up of 15 amino acids. Trimming removed 1 base from V and 1 base from J, with 9 bases in between. The CDR3 sequence is CASSLTGRSNQPQHF. In DNA form, the CDR3 reads TGTGCCAGCAGCTTGACGGGGAGAAGCAATCAGCCCCAGCATTTT.

The chain is built from TRBV5-5 and TRBJ1-3; 7 bases are a match to TRBD1. This CDR3 has 15 amino acids. Germline V CDR1 and CDR2: SGHKS, YYEKEE (reference sequence). V lost 3 bases and J lost 4; bases outside the gene matches: 7. CDR3 protein: CASSSYTGAGNTIYF. DNA for the CDR3: TGTGCCAGCAGCTCCTATACAGGGGCCGGAAACACCATATATTTT.

The rearrangement joins TRBV7-3 to TRBJ1-5; 7 positions agree with TRBD1. V was clipped by 5 bases and J by 4 bases; unmatched bases: 2. Germline CDR1 and CDR2: SGHTA and FQGTGA. This CDR3 is 13 amino acids long. This CDR3 reads CASSAGGNQPQHF. CDR3 DNA sequence: TGTGCCAGCAGCGCAGGGGGGAATCAGCCCCAGCATTTT.

V gene TRBV5-6 combines with J gene TRBJ2-3; 11 nucleotides match TRBD1. Germline CDR1 and CDR2: SGHDT and YYEEEE. The length of the CDR3 is 17 residues. The V gene end was trimmed by 2 bases and the J gene end by 3 bases; junction bases not matched to a gene: 8. The CDR3 loop is CASSFYGTGGGTDTQYF. CDR3 DNA: TGTGCCAGCAGCTTTTATGGGACAGGGGGAGGTACAGATACGCAGTATTTT.

This clone was counted once. The chain links TRBV5-3 to TRBJ2-3; tentatively, D is TRBD1 (6 bases). TRBV5-3 is flagged as an ORF with uncertain function. Between the trimmed V and J ends, which lost 4 bases and 2 bases, there was a span of 20 bases. The CDR3 extends over 17 amino acids. The CDR3 spells CARSPFVGQQYTDTQYF. DNA of the CDR3: TGTGCCAGAAGCCCCTTCGTCGGACAGCAATACACAGATACGCAGTATTTT.

Concerning this clone itself: Different DNA sequences within this sample yield the same CDR3. This chain uses TRBV18 with TRBJ1-1; tentatively, D is TRBD1 (5 bases). This CDR3 spans 13 amino acids. V gave up 6 bases and J gave up 4 bases, with 12 bases separating them. Germline assignment: CDR1 KGHSH and CDR2 LQKENI. The CDR3 bases are TGTGCCAGCTCGCCTCGCGGGGGCACTGAAGCTTTCTTT. This sequence encodes CASSPRGGTEAFF.

The chain is built from TRBV5-5 and TRBJ2-2, with 7 nucleotides matching TRBD2. The CDR3 has 15 amino acids. The junction had 7 bases not matched to a gene; V was cut back by 4 bases and J by 4 bases. Germline V CDR1 and CDR2: SGHKS, YYEKEE (reference sequence). CDR3 nucleotide sequence: TGTGCCAGCAGCGCAACTAGCGCTGGCACCGGGGAGCTGTTTTTT. Translation: CASSATSAGTGELFF.

This sequence joins TRBV4-2 and TRBJ2-3; 14 positions match TRBD2. The CDR3 contains 16 residues. The V and J ends lost 1 base and 7 bases, in that order; junction bases with no gene match: 4. Germline CDR1 reads LGHNA; CDR2 reads YNFKEQ. The CDR3 spells CASSQGLAGGLNTQYF. In DNA, the CDR3 is TGTGCCAGCAGCCAAGGACTAGCGGGGGGGCTAAATACGCAGTATTTT.